These 5 T cell receptor beta chains share one sample of origin, sequenced in a study of T cells in Graves' hyperthyroidism and ophthalmopathy. Amplification yielded TCR beta CDR3 regions, with RNA transcripts as the source. The HTBI primer set was used in a first-round RT-PCR of the TCR CDR3. TCRdb reprocessed the multiplex PCR reads via MiXCR and lists one record per CDR3 protein. The table lists approximately 520,000 distinct CDR3 sequences, approximately 25% of them singletons, with roughly 12% in the top ten. What was sequenced was blood. These receptors all come from a woman under 40 with Graves' ophthalmopathy.

This clonotype appeared a few times. J is TRBJ1-1 and V is TRBV12-3 or TRBV12-4, with D unresolved. CDR3 size: 12 residues. V gave up 9 bases and J gave up 3 bases, with 11 bases separating them. The CDR3 sequence is CASLTPYTEAFF. CDR3 DNA sequence: TGTGCCAGTCTGACACCCTACACTGAAGCTTTCTTT.

This clonotype was seen at least ten times. The V gene is TRBV12-3 or TRBV12-4, the J gene TRBJ2-7, with 14 bases aligning to TRBD2. The CDR3 is made up of 14 amino acids. V was pared by 5 bases and J by 9 bases, with 6 bases of the junction left unmatched. The CDR3 loop is CASSPGLAGGVQYF. The CDR3 bases are TGTGCCAGCAGTCCCGGACTAGCGGGGGGCGTGCAGTACTTC.

Of note for this clonotype: A read error may account for a junction end that differs from germline. The rearrangement joins TRBV9 to TRBJ2-5; D not resolved. The CDR3 loop spans 16 amino acids. CDR1 is SGDLS and CDR2 is YYNGEE in the germline V gene. This CDR3 reads CASIVTPLVFQETQYF. The CDR3 DNA follows: TGTGCCAGCATCGTAACCCCATTAGTGTTTCAAGAGACCCAGTACTTC.

This clonotype was seen many times. The CDR3 region has the DNA TGTGCCAGCAGTTACTCGAAGGGACAGCCCCAGCATTTT. It specifies CASSYSKGQPQHF. This sequence joins TRBV6-5 and TRBJ1-5; D remains ambiguous. Germline lookup yields CDR1 MNHEY and CDR2 SVGAGI. V lost 0 bases and J lost 7, with 7 bases in between. The CDR3 extends over 13 amino acids.

In the case of this clonotype: Given a much more abundant clone one base away, this may be a read error. The chain uses TRBV4-2 and TRBJ2-7; D is perhaps TRBD1 (6 bases). The length of the CDR3 is 14 residues. Germline CDR1 reads LGHNA; CDR2 reads YNFKEQ. CDR3 protein: CASSPWGQNYEQDF. The CDR3 coding sequence is TGTGCCAGCAGCCCGTGGGGACAAAACTACGAGCAGGACTTC.